The 28 T cell receptor beta chains given below trace back to one sample, sequenced in a study of blood T cell repertoires in COVID-19. Assay used: immunoSEQ multiplex PCR; TCRdb lists only in-frame clones, some missing. The data show fewer than 65,000 clones, approximately 82% seen once. What was sequenced was peripheral blood. The receptors here all came from a human donor in a cohort sampled during active COVID-19.

The chain couples TRBV6-5 to TRBJ1-2; 9 nucleotides align to TRBD1. The germline gives CDR1 MNHEY, CDR2 SVGAGI. The length of the CDR3 is 14 residues. Germline trimming cut 7 bases from V and 2 bases from J; bases unmatched to any gene: 5. CDR3 nucleotides: TGTGCCAGCAACCAACAGGGGGCCAACTATGGCTACACCTTC. It yields the protein CASNQQGANYGYTF.

The chain couples TRBV12-3 or TRBV12-4 to TRBJ1-2; maybe TRBD1 (6 bases). V was pared by 6 bases and J by 4 bases, with 12 bases between. This CDR3 is built from 13 residues. The CDR3 loop reads CASRDSGPYGYTF. CDR3 coding DNA: TGTGCCAGCAGGGACAGCGGCCCCTATGGCTACACCTTC.

The V and J genes are TRBV6-5 and TRBJ2-3; 7 positions match TRBD2. V lost 8 bases to trimming and J lost 2 bases; unmatched junction nucleotides: 10. The germline V gene encodes CDR1 MNHEY and CDR2 SVGAGI. The CDR3 runs to 15 residues. The chain's CDR3 is CASSLGGFATDTQYF. CDR3 nucleotide sequence: TGTGCCAGCTCATTGGGGGGGTTCGCCACAGATACGCAGTATTTT.

The chain combines TRBV7-9 with TRBJ1-6; 8 bases are a match to TRBD1. The germline gives CDR1 SEHNR, CDR2 FQNEAQ (reference sequence). After removal of 4 bases from V and 7 bases from J, the junction contained 9 bases not matched to a gene. CDR3 size: 16 residues. The CDR3 sequence: CASSSTDRGWNSPLHF. The DNA for the CDR3 is TGTGCCAGCAGCTCGACTGACAGGGGATGGAATTCACCCCTCCACTTT.

This sequence joins TRBV7-2 and TRBJ2-3; TRBD2 is a possible D gene (6 bases). CDR1 is SGHTA and CDR2 is FQGNSA in the germline V gene. V was clipped by 5 bases and J by 10 bases, with 22 bases between them. This CDR3 region has 15 residues. CDR3 nucleotide sequence: TGTGCCAGCAGCCCACCCGGGAGCACCCAAGCTGCGCAGTATTTT. The encoded protein is CASSPPGSTQAAQYF.

This sequence joins TRBV28 and TRBJ2-3, with D unresolved. CDR1 is MDHEN, CDR2 SYDVKM, per germline. The V end lost 3 bases, the J end lost 0 bases, and 7 bases lay between the germline ends. The CDR3 spans 14 residues. The CDR3 DNA reads TGTGCCAGCAGTTTGAGTTTCAGCACAGATACGCAGTATTTT. Protein: CASSLSFSTDTQYF.

The CDR3 region is CASSGGTGHQPQHF. The CDR3 DNA follows: TGTGCCAGCAGCGGAGGGACAGGACATCAGCCCCAGCATTTT. This chain links TRBV5-5 with TRBJ1-5; 8 bases align to TRBD1. Germline CDR1 and CDR2: SGHKS and YYEKEE (reference sequence). The CDR3 length is 14 residues. Trimming took 4 bases from V and 5 from J; bases not matched to a gene: 5.

V usage is TRBV7-3 and J usage is TRBJ2-5; perhaps TRBD2 as D (6 bases). Looked up from germline, CDR1 is SGHTA and CDR2 is FQGTGA. The CDR3 is 14 amino acids. The germline V and J ends were trimmed by 4 bases and 7 bases, with 16 bases remaining between them. Here the CDR3 reads CASSYRLESPTQYF. The CDR3 region has the DNA TGTGCCAGCAGCTACCGACTAGAATCCCCGACCCAGTACTTC.

The table lists this clone with a count of one. The rearrangement links TRBV7-9 to TRBJ2-1, with TRBD1 identical over 9 bases. The CDR3 is 17 amino acids. V shed 5 bases and J 1 base; nucleotides not matched to a gene: 9. Looked up from germline, CDR1 is SEHNR and CDR2 is FQNEAQ (reference sequence). For the CDR3, the DNA is TGTGCCAGCAGCACCCCTCGGGACAGGGAATCCTACAATGAGCAGTTCTTC. Protein: CASSTPRDRESYNEQFF.

The V and J genes are TRBV10-2 and TRBJ2-2; 8 bases fit TRBD2. Trimming cost V 3 bases and J 4 bases; bases outside gene matches: 10. Germline CDR1 is WSHSY and CDR2 is SAAADI. The CDR3 totals 17 residues. The CDR3 region is CASSDRAGGWGTGELFF. DNA for the CDR3: TGCGCCAGCAGTGACCGCGCGGGGGGCTGGGGCACCGGGGAGCTGTTTTTT.

The chain joins TRBV5-5 to TRBJ2-3; 8 bases fit TRBD1. The J segment lost 5 bases and the V segment lost 4 bases, leaving 12 bases of the junction unmatched. CDR1 and CDR2 (germline): SGHKS, YYEKEE (reference sequence). The CDR3 runs to 16 residues. The CDR3 DNA reads as TGTGCCAGCAGCCTCTTAGGGACAGGCTCGGGAGATACGCAGTATTTT. This gives the protein CASSLLGTGSGDTQYF.

The chain is built from TRBV19 and TRBJ1-2, with D possibly TRBD1 on 6 matching bases. The germline gives CDR1 LNHDA, CDR2 SQIVND (reference sequence). V lost 8 bases to trimming and J lost 8 bases, with 24 bases between them. The CDR3 loop spans 15 amino acids. The CDR3 protein is CASHQGPERRRGYTF. CDR3 in DNA: TGTGCCAGTCATCAGGGGCCGGAACGACGGAGGGGCTACACCTTC.

This chain joins TRBV4-3 and TRBJ2-2; 8 nucleotides align to TRBD2. The ends lost 0 bases at V and 5 bases at J; junction bases unmatched: 5. CDR1 and CDR2 (germline): LGHNA, YSLEER. The CDR3 spans 16 residues. CDR3 sequence reads: CASSQDPGLETGELFF. CDR3 DNA sequence: TGCGCCAGCAGCCAAGACCCGGGACTAGAGACCGGGGAGCTGTTTTTT.

CDR3 sequence: CASSLAARKNTEAFF. The CDR3 DNA is TGTGCCAGCAGCTTAGCGGCACGCAAAAACACTGAAGCTTTCTTT. The chain employs TRBV7-9 and TRBJ1-1, with D unresolved. In germline, CDR1 is SEHNR, CDR2 FQNEAQ (reference sequence). The CDR3 totals 15 residues. V lost 0 bases to trimming and J lost 2 bases, with 10 bases between them.

This clone was observed a few times. The V gene is TRBV7-9, the J gene TRBJ2-7; D not certain. The CDR3 covers 13 residues. Germline values: CDR1 SEHNR, CDR2 FQNEAQ (reference sequence). V was pared by 0 bases and J by 5 bases, with 8 bases between. This CDR3 is CASSLAQVNEQYF. Written as DNA, the CDR3 is TGTGCCAGCAGCTTAGCGCAGGTAAACGAGCAGTACTTC. The entire variable domain, with the rest obtained from reference TRBV7-9 and TRBJ2-7, is as follows: DTGVSQNPRHKITKRGQNVTFRCDPISEHNRLYWYRQTLGQGPEFLTYFQNEAQLEKSRLLSDRFSAERPKGSFSTLEIQRTEQGDSAMYLCASSLAQVNEQYFGPGTRLTVT.

The rearrangement links TRBV19 to TRBJ2-7; no definite D call. Trimming removed 7 bases at V and 5 bases at J, with 12 bases between. Germline V gene data show CDR1 as LNHDA and CDR2 as SQIVND (reference sequence). This CDR3 spans 12 amino acids. The CDR3 sequence is CASTLAAHEQYF. The CDR3 nucleotides read TGTGCCAGTACTTTGGCGGCCCACGAGCAGTACTTC.

The rearrangement uses TRBV6-1 and TRBJ2-6; the D gene is possibly TRBD1 (5 bases). The length of the CDR3 is 17 residues. Trimming took 2 bases from V and 0 from J, leaving 11 bases between them. Per the germline V gene, CDR1 is MNHNS and CDR2 is SASEGT. The CDR3 reads CASSEYPRVSGANVLTF. For the CDR3, the DNA is TGTGCCAGCAGTGAATACCCCAGGGTCTCTGGGGCCAACGTCCTGACTTTC.

The V gene is TRBV5-4, the J gene TRBJ1-2; TRBD1 might be the D (5 bases). Germline V gives CDR1 SGHNT, CDR2 YYREEE (reference sequence). The CDR3 has 15 amino acids. Trimming cost V 4 bases and J 1 base, with 14 bases left between them. CDR3 sequence: CASSPGGANNYGYTF. For the CDR3, the DNA is TGTGCCAGCAGCCCTGGCGGGGCTAATAACTATGGCTACACCTTC.

V gene TRBV25-1 combines with J gene TRBJ2-2; 12 positions agree with TRBD1. Losses at the gene ends were 1 base for V and 3 bases for J; bases not matched to a gene: 3. Germline V gives CDR1 MGHDK, CDR2 SYGVNS. This CDR3 region has 17 residues. CDR3 region: CASSEWDRGHHTGELFF. The CDR3 DNA follows: TGTGCCAGCAGTGAATGGGACAGGGGGCATCACACCGGGGAGCTGTTTTTT.

This clone occurred once. The rearrangement uses TRBV18 and TRBJ1-1; weak D call: TRBD1 (5 bases). Germline CDR1 KGHSH, CDR2 LQKENI. Trimming pared 5 bases from V and 1 base from J, leaving 17 bases between. There are 16 residues in the CDR3. The DNA of the CDR3 is TGTGCCAGCTCATCCCAACCTGCGACAGCGAACACTGAAGCTTTCTTT. It yields the protein CASSSQPATANTEAFF. The variable domain in full, with the rest retrieved from reference TRBV18 and TRBJ1-1, is NAGVMQNPRHLVRRRGQEARLRCSPMKGHSHVYWYRQLPEEGLKFMVYLQKENIIDESGMPKERFSAEFPKEGPSILRIQQVVRGDSAAYFCASSSQPATANTEAFFGQGTRLTVV.

The V gene is TRBV19, the J gene TRBJ2-6, with D perhaps matching TRBD1 (5 bases). Germline CDR1 LNHDA, CDR2 SQIVND (reference sequence). V lost 3 bases to trimming and J lost 0 bases, with 6 bases between them. CDR3 length equals 15 residues. The CDR3 region is CASSITGSGANVLTF. The CDR3 DNA is TGTGCCAGTAGTATTACAGGCTCTGGGGCCAACGTCCTGACTTTC.

The chain combines TRBV5-1 with TRBJ1-2; 10 bases map to TRBD1. V dropped 3 bases and J dropped 0; count of bases not matched to a gene: 5. From germline, CDR1 is SGHRS and CDR2 YFSETQ. This CDR3 contains 16 residues. The CDR3 coding sequence is TGCGCCAGCAGCTCCCGCGGACAGGGGGCTAACTATGGCTACACCTTC. Its protein product is CASSSRGQGANYGYTF. Together with reference TRBV5-1 and TRBJ1-2, the CDR3 gives the full variable domain: KAGVTQTPRYLIKTRGQQVTLSCSPISGHRSVSWYQQTPGQGLQFLFEYFSETQRNKGNFPGRFSGRQFSNSRSEMNVSTLELGDSALYLCASSSRGQGANYGYTFGSGTRLTVV.

V usage is TRBV5-1 and J usage is TRBJ1-6; possibly TRBD1 for D (6 bases). Between the trimmed V and J ends, which lost 4 bases and 6 bases, there was a span of 8 bases. The CDR3 is made up of 13 amino acids. CDR1 and CDR2 from the germline V gene are SGHRS and YFSETQ. CDR3 loop: CASSGTPNSPLHF. DNA of the CDR3: TGCGCCAGCAGCGGGACACCTAATTCACCCCTCCACTTT.

V gene TRBV30 combines with J gene TRBJ2-1, with TRBD1 matching over 8 bases. The germline CDR1 and CDR2 sequences are GTSNPN and SVGIG (reference sequence). The junction had 9 bases not matched to a gene; V was cut back by 0 bases and J by 5 bases. This CDR3 is 16 amino acids long. CDR3 DNA: TGTGCCTGGAGTGTGAGGGTACCGGGACAGGACAATGAGCAGTTCTTC. Translating it yields CAWSVRVPGQDNEQFF.

A note on this clone: The sample has other DNA sequences that encode this CDR3 too. The chain employs TRBV5-1 and TRBJ1-1, with D unresolved. Per germline, CDR1 SGHRS and CDR2 YFSETQ. The CDR3 is 14 amino acids. The V end was cut by 0 bases, the J end by 1 base, with 7 bases between. This CDR3 reads CASSLDRGNTEAFF. In DNA form, the CDR3 reads TGCGCCAGCAGCTTGGATCGAGGGAACACTGAAGCTTTCTTT. The full variable domain, its missing parts supplied by reference TRBV5-1 and TRBJ1-1, is KAGVTQTPRYLIKTRGQQVTLSCSPISGHRSVSWYQQTPGQGLQFLFEYFSETQRNKGNFPGRFSGRQFSNSRSEMNVSTLELGDSALYLCASSLDRGNTEAFFGQGTRLTVV.

In its sample, this clone is medium-sized. A read error may produce the germline difference seen at one junction end. This chain links TRBV28 with TRBJ1-2, with D possibly TRBD1 on 5 matching bases. From germline, CDR1 is MDHEN and CDR2 SYDVKM. This CDR3 region has 14 residues. In nucleotides, the CDR3 is TGTGCCAGCAGTTTATCAGGGTATAACTCTGGCTACACCTTC. This encodes CASSLSGYNSGYTF.

The chain carries TRBV6-5 and TRBJ1-2; the D is unclear. Between the trimmed V and J ends, which lost 6 bases and 7 bases, there was a span of 21 bases. CDR3 size: 15 residues. From germline, CDR1 is MNHEY and CDR2 SVGAGI. CDR3 nucleotide sequence: TGTGCCAGCAGGACCCCAGGCAGGTTATGGTTTGGCTACACCTTC. Protein sequence: CASRTPGRLWFGYTF.

The V and J genes are TRBV7-7 and TRBJ2-3, with D possibly being TRBD1 (6 bases). CDR3 size: 14 residues. Between the trimmed V and J ends, which lost 5 bases and 2 bases, there was a span of 11 bases. The germline gives CDR1 SSHAT, CDR2 FNYEAQ (reference sequence). The CDR3 loop reads CASSQRQDTDTQYF. As DNA, the CDR3 is TGTGCCAGCAGCCAAAGACAGGACACAGATACGCAGTATTTT.